This T cell receptor beta chain was observed in a study of cytomegalovirus exposure and HLA in healthy donors. A multiplex PCR was run with 60 Vbeta primers and 13 Jbeta primers. Method: immunoSEQ multiplex PCR; TCRdb's copy keeps in-frame clones and lacks some. The repertoire holds under 200,000 clones, around 86% seen once, with approximately 2.4% in the top ten. Study observations and caveats: Roughly uniform sequencing depth across donors was assumed, possibly incorrectly. With further analysis later on, most CMV-associated TCR beta chains appeared HLA-restricted.

As to this clone: The target antigen is unknown.

Germline-derived CDR1 and CDR2 are MNHNS and SASEGT. Trimming removed 6 bases from V and 0 bases from J, with 12 bases in between. This CDR3 comprises 15 residues. This rearrangement joins TRBV6-1 to TRBJ1-3; D is undetermined. The specimen was PBMCs. The sequence came from a male donor in good health and CMV-seronegative. CDR3 region: CASSTFRGSGNTIYF. Written as DNA, the CDR3 is TGTGCCAGCAGCACATTCCGGGGCTCTGGAAACACCATATATTTT.